The text below deals with one T cell receptor beta chain. Participants came from fewer than 25 US areas, aged roughly 18 to 95 years. Recovered status in Cohort 3 required two negative PCRs, clearance, or symptom resolution. The sample comes from a study of blood T cell repertoires in COVID-19. Study context: The origin of the acute and convalescent COVID-19 samples was the United States, Italy and Spain. Sources were T cells, B-cell-depleted T cells, or PBMCs; the material itself was cDNA or gDNA.

The assay was immunoSEQ multiplex PCR, and TCRdb's table has in-frame clones only and misses some. The table has roughly 140,000 clones, about 85% seen once. V lost 3 bases and J 4 bases, leaving 8 bases between the germline ends. The CDR3 covers 12 residues. Germline V gene lookup returns CDR1 DFQATT and CDR2 SNEGSKA (reference sequence). The clonotype originates from a woman between 40 and 50 years old who had recovered from COVID-19. This chain connects TRBV20-1 to TRBJ2-3, with D maybe TRBD1 (6 bases). Sequenced: PBMCs or T cells enriched from blood (not recorded which). The CDR3 bases are TGCAGTGCTAGTACAGGGTCAGATACGCAGTATTTT. It specifies CSASTGSDTQYF.